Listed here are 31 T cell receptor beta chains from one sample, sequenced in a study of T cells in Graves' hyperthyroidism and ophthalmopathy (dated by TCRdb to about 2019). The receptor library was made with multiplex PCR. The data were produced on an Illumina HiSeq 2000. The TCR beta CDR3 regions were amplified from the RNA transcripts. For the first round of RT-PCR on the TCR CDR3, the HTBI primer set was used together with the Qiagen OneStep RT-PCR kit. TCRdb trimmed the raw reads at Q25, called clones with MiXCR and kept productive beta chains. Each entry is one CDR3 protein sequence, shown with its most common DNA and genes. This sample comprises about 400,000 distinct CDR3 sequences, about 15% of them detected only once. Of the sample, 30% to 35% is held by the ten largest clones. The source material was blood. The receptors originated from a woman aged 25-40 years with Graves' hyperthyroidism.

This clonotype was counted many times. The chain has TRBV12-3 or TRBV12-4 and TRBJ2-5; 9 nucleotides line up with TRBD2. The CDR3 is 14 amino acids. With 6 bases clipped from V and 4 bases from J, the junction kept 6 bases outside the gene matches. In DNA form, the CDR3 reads TGTGCCAGCAGCTTTAGCGGGAGAGGAGAGACCCAGTACTTC. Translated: CASSFSGRGETQYF.

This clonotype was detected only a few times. The CDR3 DNA sequence: TGCAGCGTACAATCCGGGACAGAGACCACAGATACGCAGTATTTT. Its protein is CSVQSGTETTDTQYF. This chain links TRBV29-1 with TRBJ2-3; 7 positions match TRBD1. This CDR3 comprises 15 residues. V was clipped by 6 bases and J by 2 bases; unmatched bases: 11. Per germline, CDR1 SQVTM and CDR2 ANQGSEA.

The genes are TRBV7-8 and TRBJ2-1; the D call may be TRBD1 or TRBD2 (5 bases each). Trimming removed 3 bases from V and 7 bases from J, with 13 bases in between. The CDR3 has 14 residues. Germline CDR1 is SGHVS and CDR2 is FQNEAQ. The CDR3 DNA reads TGTGCCAGCAGCTTTCCGGGACCTCTGAATGAGCAGTTCTTC. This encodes CASSFPGPLNEQFF.

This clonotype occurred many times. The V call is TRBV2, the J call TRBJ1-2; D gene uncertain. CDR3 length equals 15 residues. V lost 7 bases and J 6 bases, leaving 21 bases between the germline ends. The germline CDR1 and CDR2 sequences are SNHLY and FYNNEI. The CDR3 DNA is TGTGCCAGCACTTCCCTGGGTGACAACAACAATGGCTACACCTTC. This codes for CASTSLGDNNNGYTF. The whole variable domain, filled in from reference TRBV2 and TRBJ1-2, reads EPEVTQTPSHQVTQMGQEVILRCVPISNHLYFYWYRQILGQKVEFLVSFYNNEISEKSEIFDDQFSVERPDGSNFTLKIRSTKLEDSAMYFCASTSLGDNNNGYTFGSGTRLTVV.

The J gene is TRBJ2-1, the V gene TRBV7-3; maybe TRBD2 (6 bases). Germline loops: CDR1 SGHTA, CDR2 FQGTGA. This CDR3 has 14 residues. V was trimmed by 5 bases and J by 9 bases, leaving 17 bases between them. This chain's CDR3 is CASSNPGSGREQFF. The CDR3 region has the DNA TGTGCCAGCAGCAACCCGGGTAGCGGCCGTGAGCAGTTCTTC.

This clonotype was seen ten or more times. CDR3 in DNA: TGTGCCAGCAGTCTGTACAGACTAGCGGGAGGGGTCACAGATACGCAGTATTTT. It specifies CASSLYRLAGGVTDTQYF. The rearrangement uses TRBV27 and TRBJ2-3; 14 bases fit TRBD2. CDR3 length: 18 residues. Looked up from germline, CDR1 is MNHEY and CDR2 is SMNVEV (reference sequence). The junction had 9 bases not matched to a gene; V was cut back by 5 bases and J by 2 bases.

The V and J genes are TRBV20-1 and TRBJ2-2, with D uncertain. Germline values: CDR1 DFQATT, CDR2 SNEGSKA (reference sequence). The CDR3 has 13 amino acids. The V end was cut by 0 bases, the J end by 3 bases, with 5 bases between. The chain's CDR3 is CSARDQYTGELFF. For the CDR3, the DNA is TGCAGTGCTAGAGACCAGTACACCGGGGAGCTGTTTTTT.

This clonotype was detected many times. DNA for the CDR3: TGTGCCAGCACGCCGGGGAGCGGGAGAGGTAAAGCCGGGGAGCTGTTTTTT. Its protein product is CASTPGSGRGKAGELFF. The chain links TRBV12-3 or TRBV12-4 to TRBJ2-2; TRBD2 matches 8 bases. V shed 7 bases and J 6 bases; nucleotides not matched to a gene: 16. This CDR3 region has 17 residues.

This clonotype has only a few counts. CDR3 sequence reads: CASSPGGLYYGYTF. In nucleotides, the CDR3 is TGCGCCAGCAGTCCTGGTGGCCTATACTATGGCTACACCTTC. V and J are TRBV5-1 and TRBJ1-2; unclear D gene. Germline CDR1 and CDR2: SGHRS and YFSETQ. The germline V and J ends were trimmed by 5 bases and 3 bases, with 14 bases remaining between them. The CDR3 extends over 14 amino acids.

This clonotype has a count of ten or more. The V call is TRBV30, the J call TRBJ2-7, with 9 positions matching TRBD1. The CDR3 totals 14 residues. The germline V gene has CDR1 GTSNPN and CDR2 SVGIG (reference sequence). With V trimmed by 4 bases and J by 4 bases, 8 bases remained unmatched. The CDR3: CAWNWDRVPYEQYF. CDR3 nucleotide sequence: TGTGCCTGGAACTGGGACAGGGTCCCTTACGAGCAGTACTTC. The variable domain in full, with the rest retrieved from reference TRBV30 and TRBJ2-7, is SQTIHQWPATLVQPVGSPLSLECTVEGTSNPNLYWYRQAAGRGLQLLFYSVGIGQISSEVPQNLSASRPQDRQFILSSKKLLLSDSGFYLCAWNWDRVPYEQYFGPGTRLTVT.

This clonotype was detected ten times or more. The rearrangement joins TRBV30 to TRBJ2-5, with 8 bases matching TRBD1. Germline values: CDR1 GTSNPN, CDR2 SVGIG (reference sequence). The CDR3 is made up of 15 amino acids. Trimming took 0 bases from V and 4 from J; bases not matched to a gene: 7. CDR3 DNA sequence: TGTGCCTGGAGTGTAGGCAGGGGGCTTGGAGAGACCCAGTACTTC. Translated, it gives CAWSVGRGLGETQYF.

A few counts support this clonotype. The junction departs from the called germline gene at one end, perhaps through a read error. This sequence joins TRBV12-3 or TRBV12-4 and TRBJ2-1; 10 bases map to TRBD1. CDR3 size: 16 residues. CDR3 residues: CASSTRTGGNYNGQFF. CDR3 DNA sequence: TGTGCCAGCAGTACCCGGACAGGGGGGAACTACAATGGGCAGTTCTTC.

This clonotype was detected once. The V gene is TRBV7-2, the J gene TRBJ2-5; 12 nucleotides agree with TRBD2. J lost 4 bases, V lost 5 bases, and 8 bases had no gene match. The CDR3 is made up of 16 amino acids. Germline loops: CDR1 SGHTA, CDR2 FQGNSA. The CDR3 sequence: CASSVRLAGAGETQYF. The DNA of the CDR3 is TGTGCCAGCAGCGTGAGACTAGCGGGAGCCGGAGAGACCCAGTACTTC. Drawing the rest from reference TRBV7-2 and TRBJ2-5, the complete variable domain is GAGVSQSPSNKVTEKGKDVELRCDPISGHTALYWYRQSLGQGLEFLIYFQGNSAPDKSGLPSDRFSAERTGGSVSTLTIQRTQQEDSAVYLCASSVRLAGAGETQYFGPGTRLLVL.

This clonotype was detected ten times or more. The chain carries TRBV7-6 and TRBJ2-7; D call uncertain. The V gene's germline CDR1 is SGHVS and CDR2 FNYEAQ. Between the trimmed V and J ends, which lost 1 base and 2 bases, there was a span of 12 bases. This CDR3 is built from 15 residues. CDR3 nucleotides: TGTGCCAGCAGCTTAGTTTCCGGGTTAGCCTACGAGCAGTACTTC. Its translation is CASSLVSGLAYEQYF.

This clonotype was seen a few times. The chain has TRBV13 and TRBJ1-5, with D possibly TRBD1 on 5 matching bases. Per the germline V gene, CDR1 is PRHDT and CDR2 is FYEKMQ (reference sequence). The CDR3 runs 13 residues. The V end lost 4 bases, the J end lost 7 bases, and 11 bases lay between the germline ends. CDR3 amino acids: CASSSSRGQPQHF. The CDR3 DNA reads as TGTGCCAGCAGCTCCAGTAGGGGACAGCCCCAGCATTTT.

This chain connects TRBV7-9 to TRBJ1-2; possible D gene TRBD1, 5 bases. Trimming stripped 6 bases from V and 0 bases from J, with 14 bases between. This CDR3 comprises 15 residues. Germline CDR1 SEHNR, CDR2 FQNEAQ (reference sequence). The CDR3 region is CASSPEDSSNYGYTF. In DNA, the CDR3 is TGTGCCAGCAGTCCCGAAGACAGTTCTAACTATGGCTACACCTTC.

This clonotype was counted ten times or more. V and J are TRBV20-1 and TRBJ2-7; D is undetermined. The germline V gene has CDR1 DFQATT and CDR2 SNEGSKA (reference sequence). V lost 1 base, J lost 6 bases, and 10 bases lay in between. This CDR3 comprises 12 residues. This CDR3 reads CSARGRVREQYF. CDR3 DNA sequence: TGCAGTGCTAGAGGGCGCGTACGCGAGCAGTACTTC.

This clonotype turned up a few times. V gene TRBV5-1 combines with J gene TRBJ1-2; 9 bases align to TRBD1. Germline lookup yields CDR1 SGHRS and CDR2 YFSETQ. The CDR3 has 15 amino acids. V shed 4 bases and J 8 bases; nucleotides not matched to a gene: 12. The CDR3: CASSPNPGQGVGYTF. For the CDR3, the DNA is TGCGCCAGCAGCCCTAACCCGGGACAGGGCGTGGGCTACACCTTC.

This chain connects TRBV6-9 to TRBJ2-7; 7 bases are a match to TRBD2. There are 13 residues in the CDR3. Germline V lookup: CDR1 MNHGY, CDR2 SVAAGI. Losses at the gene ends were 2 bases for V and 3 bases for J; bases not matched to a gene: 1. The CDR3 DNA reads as TGTGCCAGCAGTTATCCGGGAGGCTACGAGCAGTACTTC. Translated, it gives CASSYPGGYEQYF.

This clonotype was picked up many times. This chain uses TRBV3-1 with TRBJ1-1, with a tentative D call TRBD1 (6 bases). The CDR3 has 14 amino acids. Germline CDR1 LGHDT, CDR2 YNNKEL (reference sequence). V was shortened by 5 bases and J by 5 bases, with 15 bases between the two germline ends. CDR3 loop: CASSSSGGRTEAFF. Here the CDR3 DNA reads TGTGCCAGCAGCTCCTCTGGGGGGCGGACTGAAGCTTTCTTT. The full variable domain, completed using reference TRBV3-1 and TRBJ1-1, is DTAVSQTPKYLVTQMGNDKSIKCEQNLGHDTMYWYKQDSKKFLKIMFSYNNKELIINETVPNRFSPKSPDKAHLNLHINSLELGDSAVYFCASSSSGGRTEAFFGQGTRLTVV.

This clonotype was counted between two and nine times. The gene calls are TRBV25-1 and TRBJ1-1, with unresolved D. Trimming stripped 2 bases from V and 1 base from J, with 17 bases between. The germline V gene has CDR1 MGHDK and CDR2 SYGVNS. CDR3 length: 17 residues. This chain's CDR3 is CASSERRSGPPNTEAFF. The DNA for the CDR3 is TGTGCCAGCAGTGAACGGAGAAGCGGACCACCGAACACTGAAGCTTTCTTT.

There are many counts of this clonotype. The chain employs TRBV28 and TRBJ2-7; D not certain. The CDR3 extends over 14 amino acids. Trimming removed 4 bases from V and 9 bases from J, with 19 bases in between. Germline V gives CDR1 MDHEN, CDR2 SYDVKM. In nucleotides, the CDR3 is TGTGCCAGCAGTTCACAACGTGGGTTGTCGGGGCAGTACTTC. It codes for CASSSQRGLSGQYF.

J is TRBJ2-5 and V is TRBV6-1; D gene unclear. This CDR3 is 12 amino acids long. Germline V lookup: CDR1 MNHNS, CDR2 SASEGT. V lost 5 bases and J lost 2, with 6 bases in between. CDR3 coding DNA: TGTGCCAGCAGTTCTGTACAAGAGACCCAGTACTTC. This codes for CASSSVQETQYF.

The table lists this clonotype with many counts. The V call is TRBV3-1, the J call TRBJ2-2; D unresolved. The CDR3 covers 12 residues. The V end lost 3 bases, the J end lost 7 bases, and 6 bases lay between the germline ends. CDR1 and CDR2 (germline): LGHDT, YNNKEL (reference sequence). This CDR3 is CASSQKGGELFF. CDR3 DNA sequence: TGTGCCAGCAGCCAGAAGGGCGGGGAGCTGTTTTTT.

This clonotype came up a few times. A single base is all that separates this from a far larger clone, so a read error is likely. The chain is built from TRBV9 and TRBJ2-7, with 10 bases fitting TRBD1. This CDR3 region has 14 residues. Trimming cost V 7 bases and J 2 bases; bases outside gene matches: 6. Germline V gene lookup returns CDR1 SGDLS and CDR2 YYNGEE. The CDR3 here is CASGPGQGPYEQYF. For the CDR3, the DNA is TGTGCCAGCGGTCCGGGACAGGGGCCCTACGAGCAGTACTTC.

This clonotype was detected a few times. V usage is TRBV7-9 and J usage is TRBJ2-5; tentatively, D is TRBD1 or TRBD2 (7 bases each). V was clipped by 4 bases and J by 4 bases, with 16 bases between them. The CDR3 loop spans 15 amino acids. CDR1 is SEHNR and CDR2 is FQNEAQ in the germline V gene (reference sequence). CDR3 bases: TGTGCCAGCAGCTCAGGGGGGGAGGTTCGAGAGACCCAGTACTTC. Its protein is CASSSGGEVRETQYF.

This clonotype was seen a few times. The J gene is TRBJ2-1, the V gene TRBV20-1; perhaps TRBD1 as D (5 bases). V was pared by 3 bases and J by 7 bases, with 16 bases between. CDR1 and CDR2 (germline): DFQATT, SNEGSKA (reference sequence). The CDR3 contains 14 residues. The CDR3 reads CSASPGGRGNEQFF. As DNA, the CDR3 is TGCAGTGCTAGCCCCGGTGGTAGGGGAAATGAGCAGTTCTTC.

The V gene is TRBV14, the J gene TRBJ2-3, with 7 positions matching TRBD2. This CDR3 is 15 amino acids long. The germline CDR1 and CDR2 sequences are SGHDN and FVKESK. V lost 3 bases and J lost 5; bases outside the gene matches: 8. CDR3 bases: TGTGCCAGCAGCCAGCAGGGACTACTCCTAGATACGCAGTATTTT. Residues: CASSQQGLLLDTQYF.

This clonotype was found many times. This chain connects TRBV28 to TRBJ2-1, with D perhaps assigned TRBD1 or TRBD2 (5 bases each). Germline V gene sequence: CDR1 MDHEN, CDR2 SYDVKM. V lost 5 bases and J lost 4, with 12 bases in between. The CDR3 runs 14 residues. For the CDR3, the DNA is TGTGCCAGCAGTGCCTCGGGACCGTACAATGAGCAGTTCTTC. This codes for CASSASGPYNEQFF.

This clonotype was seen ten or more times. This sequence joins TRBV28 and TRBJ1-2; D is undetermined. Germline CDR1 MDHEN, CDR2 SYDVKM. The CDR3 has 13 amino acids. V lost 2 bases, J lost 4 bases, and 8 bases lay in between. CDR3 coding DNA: TGTGCCAGCAGTTTACGGATCCCCTATGGCTACACCTTC. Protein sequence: CASSLRIPYGYTF.

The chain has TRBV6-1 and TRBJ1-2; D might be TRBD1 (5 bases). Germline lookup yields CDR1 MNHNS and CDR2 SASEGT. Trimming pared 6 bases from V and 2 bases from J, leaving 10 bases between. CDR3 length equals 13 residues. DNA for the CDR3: TGTGCCAGCAGGCTGACAGAGAACTATGGCTACACCTTC. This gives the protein CASRLTENYGYTF.